This T cell receptor (beta chain) is from a study of T cell responses to AZD1222 COVID-19 vaccine. Clones were read by immunoSEQ multiplex PCR, and TCRdb kept only the in-frame ones, dropping some. The sample gives about 140,000 clones, about 92% of which show up once; roughly 3.1% is in the top ten. V was cut by 3 bases and J by 0 bases, with 9 bases left in between. The germline CDR1 and CDR2 sequences are SGHTA and FQGNSA. The CDR3 is 14 residues long. Here the sequenced sample was peripheral blood, taken on day 0 of AZD1222 vaccination. V is TRBV7-2 and J is TRBJ2-7; D ambiguous. The source is an adult in good health. The CDR3 DNA sequence: TGTGCCAGCAGCTTGATTAGCATCTCCTACGAGCAGTACTTC. Translation: CASSLISISYEQYF. The full variable domain, its missing parts supplied by reference TRBV7-2 and TRBJ2-7, is GAGVSQSPSNKVTEKGKDVELRCDPISGHTALYWYRQSLGQGLEFLIYFQGNSAPDKSGLPSDRFSAERTGGSVSTLTIQRTQQEDSAVYLCASSLISISYEQYFGPGTRLTVT.